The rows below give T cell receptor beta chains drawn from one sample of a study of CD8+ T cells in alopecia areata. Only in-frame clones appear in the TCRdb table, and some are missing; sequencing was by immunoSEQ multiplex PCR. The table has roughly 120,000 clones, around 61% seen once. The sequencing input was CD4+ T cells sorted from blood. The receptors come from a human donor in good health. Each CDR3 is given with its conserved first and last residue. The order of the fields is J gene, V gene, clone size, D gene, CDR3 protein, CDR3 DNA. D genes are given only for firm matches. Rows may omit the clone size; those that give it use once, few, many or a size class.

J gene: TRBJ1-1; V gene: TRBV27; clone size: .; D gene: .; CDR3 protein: CASSWGRDRLNTEAFF; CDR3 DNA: TGTGCCAGCAGTTGGGGAAGAGACAGACTTAACACTGAAGCTTTCTTT
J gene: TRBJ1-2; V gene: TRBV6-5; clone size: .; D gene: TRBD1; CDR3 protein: CASSSPWTGEGYTF; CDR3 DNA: TGTGCCAGCAGCTCCCCTTGGACAGGGGAAGGCTACACCTTC
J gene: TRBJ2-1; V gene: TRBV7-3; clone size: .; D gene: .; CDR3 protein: CASSLRMGSYNEQFF; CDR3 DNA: TGTGCCAGCAGCTTAAGAATGGGCAGTTACAATGAGCAGTTCTTC
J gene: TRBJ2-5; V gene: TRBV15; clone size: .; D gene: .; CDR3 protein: CATSAGRSWETQYF; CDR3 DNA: TGTGCCACCAGCGCAGGCAGGTCCTGGGAGACCCAGTACTTC
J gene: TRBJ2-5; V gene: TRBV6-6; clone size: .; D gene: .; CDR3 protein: CASSPGGETQYF; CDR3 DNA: TGTGCCAGCAGTCCTGGAGGGGAGACCCAGTACTTC
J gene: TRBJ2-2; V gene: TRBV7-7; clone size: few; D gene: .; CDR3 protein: CASSLGQNTGELFF; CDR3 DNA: TGTGCCAGCAGCTTGGGACAGAACACCGGGGAGCTGTTTTTT
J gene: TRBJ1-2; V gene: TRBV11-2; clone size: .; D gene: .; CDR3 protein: CASSTGTALGYTF; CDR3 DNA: TGTGCCAGCAGCACCGGGACGGCCCTTGGCTACACCTTC
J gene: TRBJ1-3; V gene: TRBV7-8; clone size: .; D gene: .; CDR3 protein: CASNNGISDTIYF; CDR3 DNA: TGTGCCAGCAACAACGGGATTTCAGACACCATATATTTT
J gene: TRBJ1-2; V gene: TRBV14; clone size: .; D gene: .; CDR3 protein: CASSGSGTRYGYTF; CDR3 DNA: TGTGCCAGCAGCGGATCAGGGACGCGCTATGGCTACACCTTC
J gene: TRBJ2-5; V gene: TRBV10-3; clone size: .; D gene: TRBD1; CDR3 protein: CAISAGQGYQETQYF; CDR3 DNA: TGTGCCATCAGTGCTGGACAGGGGTACCAAGAGACCCAGTACTTC
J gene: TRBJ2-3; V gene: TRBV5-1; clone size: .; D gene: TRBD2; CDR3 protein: CASSHGLAGALLTDTQYF; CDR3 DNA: TGCGCCAGCAGCCACGGACTAGCGGGGGCCCTACTCACAGATACGCAGTATTTT
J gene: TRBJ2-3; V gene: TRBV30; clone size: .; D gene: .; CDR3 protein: CAWRRGALADTQYF; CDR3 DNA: TGTGCCTGGAGGAGGGGGGCCTTGGCAGATACGCAGTATTTT
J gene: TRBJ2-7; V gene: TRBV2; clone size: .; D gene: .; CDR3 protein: CASSESRGTGEQYF; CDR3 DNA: TGTGCCAGCAGTGAAAGCAGGGGTACCGGCGAGCAGTACTTC
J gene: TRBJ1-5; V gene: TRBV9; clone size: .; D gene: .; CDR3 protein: CASSVALGSNQPQHF; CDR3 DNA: TGTGCCAGCAGCGTAGCTCTTGGTAGCAATCAGCCCCAGCATTTT
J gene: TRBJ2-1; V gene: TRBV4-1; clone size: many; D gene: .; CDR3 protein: CASSQDLGGVYNEQFF; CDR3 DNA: TGCGCCAGCAGCCAAGATCTGGGCGGGGTCTACAATGAGCAGTTCTTC
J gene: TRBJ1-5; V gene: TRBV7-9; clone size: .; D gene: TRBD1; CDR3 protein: CASSLTGASQPQHF; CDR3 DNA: TGTGCCAGCAGCTTGACAGGGGCGAGTCAGCCCCAGCATTTT
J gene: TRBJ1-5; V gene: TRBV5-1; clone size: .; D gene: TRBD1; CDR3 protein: CASSGGQGQPQHF; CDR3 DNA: TGCGCCAGCAGCGGGGGACAGGGGCAGCCCCAGCATTTT
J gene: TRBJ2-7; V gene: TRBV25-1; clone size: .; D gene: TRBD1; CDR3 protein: CASTTGQGNEQYF; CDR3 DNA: TGTGCCAGCACCACGGGACAGGGAAACGAGCAGTACTTC
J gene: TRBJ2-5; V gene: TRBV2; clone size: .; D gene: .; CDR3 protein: CASSRDRQETQYF; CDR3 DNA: TGTGCCAGCAGCAGGGACCGCCAAGAGACCCAGTACTTC
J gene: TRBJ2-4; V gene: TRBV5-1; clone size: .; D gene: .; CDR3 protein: CASSFDIAKNIQYF; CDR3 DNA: TGCGCCAGCAGCTTTGACATAGCCAAAAACATTCAGTACTTC
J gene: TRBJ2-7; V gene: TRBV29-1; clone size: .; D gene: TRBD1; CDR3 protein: CSVDRGRGNEQYF; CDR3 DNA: TGCAGCGTGGACAGGGGGCGCGGTAACGAGCAGTACTTC
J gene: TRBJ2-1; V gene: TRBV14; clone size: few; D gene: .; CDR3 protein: CASSQDRHDEQFF; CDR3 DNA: TGTGCCAGCAGCCAAGATCGGCACGATGAGCAGTTCTTC
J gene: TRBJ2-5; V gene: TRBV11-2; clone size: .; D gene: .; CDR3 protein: CASTTDRTQYF; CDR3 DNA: TGTGCCAGCACCACAGACAGGACCCAGTACTTC
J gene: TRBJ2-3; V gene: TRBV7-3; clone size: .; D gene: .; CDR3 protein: CASNLGHSTDTQYF; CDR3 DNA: TGTGCCAGCAACCTGGGACACAGCACAGATACGCAGTATTTT
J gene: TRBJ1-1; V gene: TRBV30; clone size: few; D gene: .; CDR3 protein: CAWSVFLGDTEAFF; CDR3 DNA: TGTGCCTGGAGTGTATTCCTAGGGGACACTGAAGCTTTCTTT
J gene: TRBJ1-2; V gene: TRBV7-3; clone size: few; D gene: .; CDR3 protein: CASSPRPGPLYGYTF; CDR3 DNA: TGTGCCAGCAGCCCTCGACCGGGACCGCTCTATGGCTACACCTTC
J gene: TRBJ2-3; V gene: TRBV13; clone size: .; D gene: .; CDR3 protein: CASSLLGTAQYF; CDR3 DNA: TGTGCCAGCAGCTTATTGGGGACGGCGCAGTATTTT
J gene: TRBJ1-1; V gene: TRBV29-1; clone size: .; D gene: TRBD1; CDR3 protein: CSVSTGGNTEAFF; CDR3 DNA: TGCAGCGTTTCGACAGGGGGGAACACTGAAGCTTTCTTT
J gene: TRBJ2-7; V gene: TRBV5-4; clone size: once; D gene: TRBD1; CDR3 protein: CASSLGDRGNDEQYF; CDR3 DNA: TGTGCCAGCAGCCTGGGGGACAGGGGTAACGACGAGCAGTACTTC
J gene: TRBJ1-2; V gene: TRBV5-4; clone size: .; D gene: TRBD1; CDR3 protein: CASSRTGDGYTF; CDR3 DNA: TGTGCCAGCAGCAGGACAGGGGATGGCTACACCTTC
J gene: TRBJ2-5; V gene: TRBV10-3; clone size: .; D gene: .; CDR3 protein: CAISRNQETQYF; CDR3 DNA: TGTGCCATCAGCCGGAACCAAGAGACCCAGTACTTC
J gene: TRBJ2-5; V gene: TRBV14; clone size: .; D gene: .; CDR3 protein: CASSQVTPWGETQYF; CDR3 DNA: TGTGCCAGCAGCCAAGTAACACCTTGGGGAGAGACCCAGTACTTC
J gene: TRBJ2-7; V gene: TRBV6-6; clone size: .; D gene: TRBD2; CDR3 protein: CASSASGGYLSYEQYF; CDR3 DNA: TGTGCCAGCAGTGCTAGCGGGGGTTACCTCTCCTACGAGCAGTACTTC
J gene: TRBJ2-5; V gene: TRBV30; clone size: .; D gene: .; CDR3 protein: CAWSESEETQYF; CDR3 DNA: TGTGCCTGGAGTGAATCCGAAGAGACCCAGTACTTC
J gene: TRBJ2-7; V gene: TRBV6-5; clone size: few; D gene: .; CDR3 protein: CASRQGYEQYF; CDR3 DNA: TGTGCCAGCAGACAAGGGTACGAGCAGTACTTC
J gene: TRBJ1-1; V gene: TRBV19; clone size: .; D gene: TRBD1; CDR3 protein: CASRDRGRGDTEAFF; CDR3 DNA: TGTGCCAGTAGAGACAGGGGGCGCGGGGATACTGAAGCTTTCTTT
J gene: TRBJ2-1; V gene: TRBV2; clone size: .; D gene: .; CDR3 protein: CARQSSYNEQFF; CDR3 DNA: TGTGCCCGCCAGAGTAGTTACAATGAGCAGTTCTTC
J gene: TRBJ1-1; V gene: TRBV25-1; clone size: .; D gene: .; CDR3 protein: CASSDPAGGNTEAFF; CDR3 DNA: TGTGCCAGCAGTGATCCGGCAGGAGGGAACACTGAAGCTTTCTTT
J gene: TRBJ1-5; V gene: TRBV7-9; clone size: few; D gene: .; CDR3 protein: CASSPSGPSGQPQHF; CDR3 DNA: TGTGCCAGCAGCCCGTCCGGGCCCTCAGGGCAGCCCCAGCATTTT
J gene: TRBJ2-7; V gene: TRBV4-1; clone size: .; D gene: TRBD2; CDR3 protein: CASSQGGGNLYEQYF; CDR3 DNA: TGCGCCAGCAGCCAAGGGGGGGGGAACCTCTACGAGCAGTACTTC
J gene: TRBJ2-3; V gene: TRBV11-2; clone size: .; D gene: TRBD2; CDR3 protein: CASSLGPGGRTDTQYF; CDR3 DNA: TGTGCCAGCAGCTTAGGCCCGGGGGGGAGGACAGATACGCAGTATTTT
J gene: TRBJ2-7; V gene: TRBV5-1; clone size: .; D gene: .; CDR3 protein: CASRAGDVISEQYF; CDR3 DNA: TGCGCCAGCCGGGCAGGGGACGTCATCTCAGAGCAGTACTTC
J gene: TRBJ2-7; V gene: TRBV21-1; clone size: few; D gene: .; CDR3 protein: CASSEPGQGIYEQYF; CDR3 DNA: TGTGCCAGCAGCGAGCCTGGTCAGGGGATCTACGAGCAGTACTTC
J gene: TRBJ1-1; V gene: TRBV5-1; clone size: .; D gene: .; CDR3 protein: CASSRQVSNTEAFF; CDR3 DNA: TGCGCCAGCAGCAGACAGGTTTCGAACACTGAAGCTTTCTTT
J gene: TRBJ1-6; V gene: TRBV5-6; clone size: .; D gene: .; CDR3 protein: CASSRFGAGDSPLHF; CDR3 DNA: TGTGCCAGCAGCCGGTTCGGGGCAGGCGATTCACCCCTCCACTTT
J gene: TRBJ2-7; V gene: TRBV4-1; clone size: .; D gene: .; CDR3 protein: CASSQDSQGTFYEQYF; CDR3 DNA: TGCGCCAGCAGCCAAGATTCTCAGGGAACCTTCTACGAGCAGTACTTC
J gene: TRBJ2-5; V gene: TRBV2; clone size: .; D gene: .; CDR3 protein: CASSVGTQYF; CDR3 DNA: TGTGCCAGCAGTGTAGGGACCCAGTACTTC
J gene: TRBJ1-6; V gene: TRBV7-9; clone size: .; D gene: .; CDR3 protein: CASSLGTVSPLHF; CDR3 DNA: TGTGCCAGCAGCTTAGGGACAGTTTCACCCCTCCACTTT